The 28 T cell receptor beta chains given below trace back to one sample, sequenced in a study of technical replicates of blood from a few donors. The assay was immunoSEQ multiplex PCR, and TCRdb's table has in-frame clones only and misses some. The table has roughly 70,000 clones, 85% to 95% seen once. The sequenced sample was T cells isolated from PBMCs. These TCRs come from a human donor in good health.

The V call is TRBV10-1, the J call TRBJ2-3; D gene unclear. The CDR3 consists of 13 residues. Germline V lookup: CDR1 WNHNN, CDR2 SYGVQD (reference sequence). V lost 4 bases to trimming and J lost 2 bases, with 7 bases between them. The CDR3 bases are TGCGCCAGCAGTGGGGCGCTCACAGATACGCAGTATTTT. Amino acid sequence: CASSGALTDTQYF.

The V gene is TRBV28, the J gene TRBJ1-5; D might be TRBD1 (6 bases). The CDR3 spans 16 residues. CDR1 and CDR2 (germline): MDHEN, SYDVKM. The V end lost 7 bases, the J end lost 0 bases, and 16 bases lay between the germline ends. Written as DNA, the CDR3 is TGTGCCAGCATCGGACAGATGATCTATAGCAATCAGCCCCAGCATTTT. As protein: CASIGQMIYSNQPQHF. Full variable domain (remainder filled in from reference TRBV28 and TRBJ1-5): DVKVTQSSRYLVKRTGEKVFLECVQDMDHENMFWYRQDPGLGLRLIYFSYDVKMKEKGDIPEGYSVSREKKERFSLILESASTNQTSMYLCASIGQMIYSNQPQHFGDGTRLSIL.

The chain carries TRBV29-1 and TRBJ2-7, with 7 bases lining up with TRBD1. J gave up 5 bases and V 4 bases, and 14 bases lay outside the gene matches. From germline, CDR1 is SQVTM and CDR2 ANQGSEA. This CDR3 is 15 amino acids long. The CDR3 DNA reads TGCAGCGTTGGGGTGCTTACTTACACAGGGGACGAGCAGTACTTC. As protein: CSVGVLTYTGDEQYF.

V usage is TRBV4-1 and J usage is TRBJ1-4; TRBD1 might be the D (5 bases). Germline loops: CDR1 MGHRA, CDR2 YSYEKL. The CDR3 contains 19 residues. V lost 5 bases to trimming and J lost 5 bases, with 27 bases between them. The CDR3 DNA reads TGCGCCAGCAGCGGACGCCGCGCCGTGGGGGGGTCGAAGAATGAAAAACTGTTTTTT. Its translation: CASSGRRAVGGSKNEKLFF.

The genes are TRBV28 and TRBJ1-1; 9 bases agree with TRBD1. V gave up 1 base and J gave up 5 bases; unmatched junction bases: 5. Germline CDR1 reads MDHEN; CDR2 reads SYDVKM. The CDR3 has 15 amino acids. The CDR3 DNA is TGTGCCAGCAGTTTATTACACAGGGGGCGGACTGAAGCTTTCTTT. Its translation: CASSLLHRGRTEAFF.

The V and J genes are TRBV7-9 and TRBJ1-1; 10 bases are shared with TRBD1. The germline CDR1 and CDR2 sequences are SEHNR and FQNEAQ (reference sequence). The CDR3 runs 15 residues. V lost 8 bases, J lost 3 bases, and 9 bases stayed unmatched. The CDR3 bases are TGTGCCAGCGGTTGGACAGGGGGACTTGACACTGAAGCTTTCTTT. Amino acid sequence: CASGWTGGLDTEAFF.

V gene TRBV10-1 combines with J gene TRBJ2-1; 9 bases fit TRBD2. The junction had 4 bases not matched to a gene; V was cut back by 5 bases and J by 5 bases. CDR3 length: 14 amino acids. Germline CDR1 and CDR2: WNHNN and SYGVQD (reference sequence). For the CDR3, the DNA is TGCGCCAGCAGTAGAGCGGGGGGTCACAATGAGCAGTTCTTC. The encoded protein is CASSRAGGHNEQFF.

The chain is built from TRBV16 and TRBJ2-7, with TRBD2 matching 7 bases. V lost 2 bases to trimming and J lost 2 bases; unmatched junction nucleotides: 9. The length of the CDR3 is 16 residues. The germline gives CDR1 KGHSY, CDR2 FQNENV. CDR3: CASSQEGTGGPYEQYF. As DNA, the CDR3 is TGTGCCAGCAGCCAAGAGGGGACGGGGGGTCCCTACGAGCAGTACTTC.

This chain uses TRBV19 with TRBJ1-5, with 7 bases identical to TRBD1. Trimming cost V 9 bases and J 5 bases; bases outside gene matches: 7. CDR1 and CDR2 from the germline V gene are LNHDA and SQIVND (reference sequence). This CDR3 spans 13 amino acids. The CDR3 region is CASKTGVYQPQHF. In DNA form, the CDR3 reads TGTGCCAGCAAAACAGGGGTCTATCAGCCCCAGCATTTT.

This clone was observed a single time. The chain is built from TRBV4-1 and TRBJ1-2; 7 bases line up with TRBD1. Trimming took 2 bases from V and 4 from J; bases not matched to a gene: 10. The length of the CDR3 is 16 residues. CDR1 and CDR2 (germline): MGHRA, YSYEKL. In DNA, the CDR3 is TGCGCCAGCAGCCAAACACGGGACAGCGATTCCTATGGCTACACCTTC. Encoded protein: CASSQTRDSDSYGYTF.

The rearrangement links TRBV2 to TRBJ2-7; TRBD1 might be the D (6 bases). This CDR3 region has 14 residues. The germline CDR1 and CDR2 sequences are SNHLY and FYNNEI. Trimming removed 5 bases from V and 4 bases from J, with 15 bases in between. CDR3: CASSFGGRLYEQYF. The CDR3 bases are TGTGCCAGCAGTTTTGGGGGCAGATTATACGAGCAGTACTTC.

The chain couples TRBV6-6 to TRBJ1-2; unclear D gene. Germline V gives CDR1 MNHNY, CDR2 SVGAGI (reference sequence). The CDR3 sequence is 13 residues long. Trimming cost V 10 bases and J 2 bases, with 14 bases left between them. CDR3 amino acids: CAIGKELNYGYTF. CDR3 nucleotide sequence: TGTGCCATAGGAAAGGAGCTCAACTATGGCTACACCTTC.

This sequence joins TRBV30 and TRBJ1-2, with 8 bases lining up with TRBD1. V shed 2 bases and J 4 bases; nucleotides not matched to a gene: 6. The CDR3 covers 14 residues. From germline, CDR1 is GTSNPN and CDR2 SVGIG (reference sequence). For the CDR3, the DNA is TGTGCCTGGAGTCATGACAGGGGCGGCTATGGCTACACCTTC. It specifies CAWSHDRGGYGYTF.

The chain is built from TRBV5-1 and TRBJ2-7, with TRBD1 matching over 7 bases. Germline V CDR1 and CDR2: SGHRS, YFSETQ. This CDR3 spans 13 amino acids. Trimming removed 9 bases from V and 2 bases from J; junction bases left unmatched: 8. CDR3 in amino acids: CATSRTGPYEQYF. CDR3 DNA: TGCGCCACCTCCCGGACAGGACCCTACGAGCAGTACTTC.

The rearrangement links TRBV28 to TRBJ2-5, with 11 nucleotides matching TRBD2. The CDR3 runs 18 residues. V was clipped by 3 bases and J by 5 bases; unmatched bases: 14. Per germline, CDR1 MDHEN and CDR2 SYDVKM. The CDR3 loop reads CASSFSLALAGEMETQYF. The DNA of the CDR3 is TGTGCCAGCAGTTTCTCCTTGGCACTAGCGGGAGAGATGGAGACCCAGTACTTC.

The chain uses TRBV4-1 and TRBJ1-3, with 9 nucleotides matching TRBD1. With 3 bases clipped from V and 8 bases from J, the junction kept 8 bases outside the gene matches. CDR3 length: 15 amino acids. Per germline, CDR1 MGHRA and CDR2 YSYEKL. The CDR3 DNA reads TGCGCCAGCAGCCACCGACAGGGGGGCGCGGACACCATATATTTT. This gives the protein CASSHRQGGADTIYF.

The chain links TRBV6-5 to TRBJ1-1, with D tentatively TRBD1 (5 bases). The V gene's germline CDR1 is MNHEY and CDR2 SVGAGI. Trimming cost V 4 bases and J 6 bases, with 9 bases left between them. CDR3 length: 12 amino acids. The CDR3 nucleotides read TGTGCCAGCAGTTCCAGGGCCCCTGAAGCTTTCTTT. Translating gives CASSSRAPEAFF.

The CDR3 sequence is CASSQVPAGLAVNSGANVLTF. CDR3 sequence (DNA): TGTGCCAGCAGCCAGGTGCCCGCGGGACTAGCGGTAAACTCTGGGGCCAACGTCCTGACTTTC. The chain carries TRBV4-2 and TRBJ2-6; 11 nucleotides align to TRBD2. The CDR3 has 21 residues. V lost 3 bases to trimming and J lost 0 bases; unmatched junction nucleotides: 13. Germline lookup yields CDR1 LGHNA and CDR2 YNFKEQ.

CDR3 bases: TGCAGTGCTAGTCGGGGAAATGAGCAGTTCTTC. It encodes CSASRGNEQFF. This chain joins TRBV20-1 and TRBJ2-1; perhaps TRBD2 as D (5 bases). CDR1 and CDR2 (germline): DFQATT, SNEGSKA (reference sequence). CDR3 size: 11 residues. V lost 3 bases and J 7 bases, leaving 7 bases between the germline ends.

This chain connects TRBV19 to TRBJ1-4; TRBD1 is a possible D gene (5 bases). The ends were cut back, 5 bases at V and 1 base at J, with 8 bases in the middle. The CDR3 covers 14 residues. From germline, CDR1 is LNHDA and CDR2 SQIVND (reference sequence). CDR3 in DNA: TGTGCCAGTAGTGGGGGGGGAACTAATGAAAAACTGTTTTTT. This codes for CASSGGGTNEKLFF.

The count of this clone is one. The chain is built from TRBV4-1 and TRBJ1-2, with D possibly being TRBD1 (6 bases). The CDR3 loop spans 16 amino acids. Germline lookup yields CDR1 MGHRA and CDR2 YSYEKL. V lost 3 bases, J lost 0 bases, and 14 bases lay in between. The CDR3 here is CASSQPVRGANYGYTF. CDR3 nucleotide sequence: TGCGCCAGCAGCCAGCCCGTCAGGGGAGCTAACTATGGCTACACCTTC.

This sequence joins TRBV19 and TRBJ1-5; D not certain. The V end lost 0 bases, the J end lost 0 bases, and 9 bases lay between the germline ends. There are 16 residues in the CDR3. The V gene's germline CDR1 is LNHDA and CDR2 SQIVND (reference sequence). This chain's CDR3 is CASSIDPWLSNQPQHF. The CDR3 nucleotides are TGTGCCAGTAGTATAGATCCGTGGCTTAGCAATCAGCCCCAGCATTTT. The entire variable domain, with the rest obtained from reference TRBV19 and TRBJ1-5, is as follows: DGGITQSPKYLFRKEGQNVTLSCEQNLNHDAMYWYRQDPGQGLRLIYYSQIVNDFQKGDIAEGYSVSREKKESFPLTVTSAQKNPTAFYLCASSIDPWLSNQPQHFGDGTRLSIL.

The DNA of the CDR3 is TGCGCCAGCAGCCAACTATATTATATGGGCAAGCAAGAGACCCAGTACTTC. It translates to CASSQLYYMGKQETQYF. The gene calls are TRBV4-1 and TRBJ2-5; D gene ambiguous. The V end was cut by 2 bases, the J end by 2 bases, with 18 bases between. This CDR3 is 17 amino acids long. The germline V gene encodes CDR1 MGHRA and CDR2 YSYEKL.

The CDR3 loop reads CASSFFGQGVWSNQPQHF. As DNA, the CDR3 is TGTGCCAGCAGCTTTTTTGGACAGGGGGTATGGAGCAATCAGCCCCAGCATTTT. The chain is built from TRBV5-6 and TRBJ1-5; 10 positions match TRBD1. Trimming took 2 bases from V and 1 from J; bases not matched to a gene: 9. This CDR3 is built from 18 residues. The germline V gene encodes CDR1 SGHDT and CDR2 YYEEEE.

The chain joins TRBV5-1 to TRBJ2-1; 12 bases agree with TRBD2. V was clipped by 0 bases and J by 3 bases; unmatched bases: 7. Germline CDR1 reads SGHRS; CDR2 reads YFSETQ. The CDR3 is 18 residues long. The CDR3 is CASSLDVLAGGGYNEQFF. The CDR3 DNA is TGCGCCAGCAGCTTGGATGTACTAGCGGGAGGAGGCTACAATGAGCAGTTCTTC.

V and J are TRBV15 and TRBJ1-2; a weak D match, TRBD1 (5 bases). The CDR3 sequence is 16 residues long. From germline, CDR1 is LNHNV and CDR2 YYDKDF (reference sequence). Trimming cost V 1 base and J 3 bases, with 15 bases left between them. CDR3 protein: CATSRVLRGIDYGYTF. In DNA, the CDR3 is TGTGCCACCAGCAGAGTCCTCCGGGGGATTGACTATGGCTACACCTTC.

The chain carries TRBV5-6 and TRBJ2-3, with 13 bases aligning to TRBD2. Germline CDR1 is SGHDT and CDR2 is YYEEEE. J gave up 4 bases and V 4 bases, and 9 bases lay outside the gene matches. This CDR3 contains 17 residues. The CDR3 nucleotides read TGTGCCAGCAGCCTCGGACCTGGACTAGCGGGAGCAGATACGCAGTATTTT. As protein: CASSLGPGLAGADTQYF.

The chain joins TRBV19 to TRBJ1-6; 9 nucleotides agree with TRBD1. Germline-derived CDR1 and CDR2 are LNHDA and SQIVND (reference sequence). Losses at the gene ends were 5 bases for V and 7 bases for J; bases not matched to a gene: 3. The CDR3 loop spans 14 amino acids. The CDR3 DNA reads as TGTGCCAGTAGTCTCGGACAGGGGAATTCACCCCTCCACTTT. This encodes CASSLGQGNSPLHF.